The present TCR beta chain was sequenced within a study of blood T cell repertoires in COVID-19 (dated by TCRdb to 2019 to 2021). General notes on the study: Collaborator samples came from the United States, Italy and Spain and covered acute and convalescent phases of COVID-19. The material from the prospective study consisted of cDNA or gDNA derived from T cells, B-cell-depleted T cells, or PBMCs. Subjects who had been exposed to COVID-19, were actively infected with it, or had recovered from it provided the deeply sampled blood TCRbeta repertoires that made up the dataset. The repertoires were made available in a free public database intended to serve as a resource for research on the immune response to SARS-CoV-2. The samples were drawn from two sources: the first 160 participants of the ongoing ImmuneRACE study, and over 1,000 subjects contributed by 6 global collaborators. Nearly every sample came with metadata listing a de-identified subject ID, COVID-19 status, age in years and sex. Where HLA class I and class II types were available, the types were taken from metadata supplied by the sample provider, not from assay-based typing. Overall results and qualifications from the work: The quantity of clinical and demographic metadata differed by source and by participant and was supplied without curation.

This clone occurred once. Its antigen remains unidentified. The sample holds no much larger clone one base away, and base qualities are not on file. The collaborating institutions used their own protocols to collect whole blood in K2EDTA tubes. For TCRbeta analysis, collaborator samples were shipped as frozen whole blood, as isolated PBMCs, or as DNA extracted from either sample type. TCRbeta CDR3 regions were amplified from genomic DNA using the immunoSEQ Assay, a bias-controlled multiplex PCR. Per the original workflow: Within the assay, amplification of reference gene primers was used to estimate how many nucleated cells each sample contained. To quantify the absolute abundance of each unique TCRbeta CDR3 rearrangement, sequence reads were collapsed and filtered. For each sample, productive Simpson clonality was calculated by taking the square root of Simpson's diversity index across productive rearrangements. The source is immuneACCESS, and TCRdb retained only in-frame sequences with V and J called. Part of the clones is not carried over; for the studies checked, unresolved V genes explain less than half of this, and the remainder is unexplained. Clonal size and the V and J genes are those of that table, whereas D and trimming came from the DNA. The sample profile shows 290,000 or so clones; 85% of them were found once. The ten largest clones capture around 5.5% of the sample.

After removal of 4 bases from V and 7 bases from J, the junction retains 4 bases not matched to a gene. CDR1 and CDR2 were assigned from the germline V gene as MDHEN and SYDVKM. From cysteine to phenylalanine, the CDR3 is 13 amino acids long. This entry keeps only the CDR3 DNA: 39 bases, framed from base 1. The receptor comes from a man aged 45-65 years with active or convalescent COVID-19. This receptor chain uses TRBV28 and TRBJ1-5, with 7 central nucleotides matching TRBD1. The source material was peripheral blood. The bases read TGTGCCAGCAGTTGGGACAGTACGCAGCCCCAGCATTTT. The encoded protein is CASSWDSTQPQHF.